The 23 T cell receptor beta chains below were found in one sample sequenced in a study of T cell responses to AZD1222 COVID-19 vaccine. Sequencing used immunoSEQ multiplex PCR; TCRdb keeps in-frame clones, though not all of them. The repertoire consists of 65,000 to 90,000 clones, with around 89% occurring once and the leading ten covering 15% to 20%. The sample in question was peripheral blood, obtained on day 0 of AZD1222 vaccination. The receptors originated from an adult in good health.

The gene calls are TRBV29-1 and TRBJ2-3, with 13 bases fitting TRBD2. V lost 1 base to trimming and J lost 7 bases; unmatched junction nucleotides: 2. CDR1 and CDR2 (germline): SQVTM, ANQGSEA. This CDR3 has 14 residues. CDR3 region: CSVEGTSGRNTQYF. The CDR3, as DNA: TGCAGCGTTGAAGGGACTAGCGGGAGAAATACGCAGTATTTT.

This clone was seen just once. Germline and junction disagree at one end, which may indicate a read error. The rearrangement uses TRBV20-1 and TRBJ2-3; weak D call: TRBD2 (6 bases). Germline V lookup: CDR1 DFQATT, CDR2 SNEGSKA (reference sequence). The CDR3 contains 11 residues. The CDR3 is CSEGRGDMQYF. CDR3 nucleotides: TGCAGTGAAGGGCGGGGAGATATGCAGTATTTT.

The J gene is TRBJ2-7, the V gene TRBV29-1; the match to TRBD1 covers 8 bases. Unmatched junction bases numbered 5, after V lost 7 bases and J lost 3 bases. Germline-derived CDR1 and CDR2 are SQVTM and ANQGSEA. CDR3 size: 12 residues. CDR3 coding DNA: TGCAGCGCGCTACAGGGGGGCTACGAGCAGTACTTC. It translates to CSALQGGYEQYF.

The CDR3 region has the DNA TGTGCCACCAGTGATTTATTCCCCCCCGGACAGGGGGCCCATGAGCAGTTCTTC. Translation: CATSDLFPPGQGAHEQFF. The chain couples TRBV24-1 to TRBJ2-1, with 11 nucleotides matching TRBD1. Unmatched junction bases numbered 12, after V lost 1 base and J lost 8 bases. Germline CDR1 reads KGHDR; CDR2 reads SFDVKD. The CDR3 consists of 18 residues.

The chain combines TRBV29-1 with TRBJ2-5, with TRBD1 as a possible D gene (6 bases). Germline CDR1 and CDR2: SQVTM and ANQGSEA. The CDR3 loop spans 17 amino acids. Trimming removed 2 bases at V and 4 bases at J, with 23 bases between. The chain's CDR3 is CSVESGYRVFGGETQYF. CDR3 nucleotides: TGCAGCGTTGAATCGGGATACAGGGTATTTGGGGGAGAGACCCAGTACTTC. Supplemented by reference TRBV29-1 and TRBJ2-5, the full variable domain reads SAVISQKPSRDICQRGTSLTIQCQVDSQVTMMFWYRQQPGQSLTLIATANQGSEATYESGFVIDKFPISRPNLTFSTLTVSNMSPEDSSIYLCSVESGYRVFGGETQYFGPGTRLLVL.

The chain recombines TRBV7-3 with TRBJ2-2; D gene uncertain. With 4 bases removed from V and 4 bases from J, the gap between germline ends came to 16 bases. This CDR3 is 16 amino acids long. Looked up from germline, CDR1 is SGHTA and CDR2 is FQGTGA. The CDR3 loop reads CASSSMAVFGTGELFF. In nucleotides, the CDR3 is TGTGCCAGCAGCTCAATGGCAGTATTTGGCACCGGGGAGCTGTTTTTT.

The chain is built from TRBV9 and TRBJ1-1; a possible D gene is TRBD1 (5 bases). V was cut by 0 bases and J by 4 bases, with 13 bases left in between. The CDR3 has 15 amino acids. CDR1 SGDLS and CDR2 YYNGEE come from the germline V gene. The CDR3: CASSVDPGGATEAFF. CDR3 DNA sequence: TGTGCCAGCAGCGTAGATCCCGGGGGTGCCACTGAAGCTTTCTTT.

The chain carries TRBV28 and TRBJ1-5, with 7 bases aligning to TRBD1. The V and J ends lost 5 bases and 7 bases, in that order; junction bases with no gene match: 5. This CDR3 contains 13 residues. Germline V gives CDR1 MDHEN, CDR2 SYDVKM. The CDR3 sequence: CASSIGTVQPQHF. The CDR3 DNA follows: TGTGCCAGCAGTATAGGGACAGTCCAGCCCCAGCATTTT.

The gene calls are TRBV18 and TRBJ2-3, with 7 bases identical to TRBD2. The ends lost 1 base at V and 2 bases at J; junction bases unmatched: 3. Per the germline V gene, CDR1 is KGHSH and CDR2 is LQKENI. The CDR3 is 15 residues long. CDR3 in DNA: TGTGCCAGCTCACCACGCGGGAGACACACAGATACGCAGTATTTT. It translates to CASSPRGRHTDTQYF.

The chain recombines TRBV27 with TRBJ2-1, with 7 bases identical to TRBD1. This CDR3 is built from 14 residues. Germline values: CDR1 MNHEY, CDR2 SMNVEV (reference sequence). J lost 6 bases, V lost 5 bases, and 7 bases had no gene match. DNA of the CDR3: TGTGCCAGCAGTATCTGGGACAGCAGCAATGAGCAGTTCTTC. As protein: CASSIWDSSNEQFF.

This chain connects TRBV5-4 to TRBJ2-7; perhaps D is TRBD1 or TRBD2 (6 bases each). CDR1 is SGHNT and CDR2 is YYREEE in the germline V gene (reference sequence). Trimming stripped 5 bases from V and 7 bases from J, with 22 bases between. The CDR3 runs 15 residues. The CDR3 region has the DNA TGTGCCAGCAGACGTCCCGGGGGCGCATCGGAAGAGCAGTACTTC. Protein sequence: CASRRPGGASEEQYF.

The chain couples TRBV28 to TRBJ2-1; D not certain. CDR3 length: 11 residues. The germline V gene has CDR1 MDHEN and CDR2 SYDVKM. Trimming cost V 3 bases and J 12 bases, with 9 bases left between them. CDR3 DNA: TGTGCCAGCAGTTTTGGGGTCAGGCAGTTCTTC. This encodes CASSFGVRQFF.

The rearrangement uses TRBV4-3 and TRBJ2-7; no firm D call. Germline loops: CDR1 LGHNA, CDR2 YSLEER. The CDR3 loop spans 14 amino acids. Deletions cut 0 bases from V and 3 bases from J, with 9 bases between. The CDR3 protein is CASSQDSFDYEQYF. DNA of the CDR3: TGCGCCAGCAGCCAAGATAGCTTTGACTACGAGCAGTACTTC.

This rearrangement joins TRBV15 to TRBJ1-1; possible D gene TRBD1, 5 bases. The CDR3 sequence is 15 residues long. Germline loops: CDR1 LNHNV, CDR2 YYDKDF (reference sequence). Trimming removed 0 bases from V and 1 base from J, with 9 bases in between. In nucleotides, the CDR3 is TGTGCCACCAGCAGAGACCGGGGGGAGAACACTGAAGCTTTCTTT. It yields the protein CATSRDRGENTEAFF.

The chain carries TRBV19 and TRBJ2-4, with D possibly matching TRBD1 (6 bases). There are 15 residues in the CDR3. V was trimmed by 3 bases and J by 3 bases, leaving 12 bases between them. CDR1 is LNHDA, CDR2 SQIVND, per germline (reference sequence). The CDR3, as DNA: TGTGCCAGTAGTATTAAGCGAGGGGGCAAAAACATTCAGTACTTC. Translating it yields CASSIKRGGKNIQYF.

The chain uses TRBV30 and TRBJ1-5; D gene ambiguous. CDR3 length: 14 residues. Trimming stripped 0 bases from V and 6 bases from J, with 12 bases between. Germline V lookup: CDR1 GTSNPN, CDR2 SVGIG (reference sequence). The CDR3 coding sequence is TGTGCCTGGAGTGTACGGAGAGGGAGTCAGCCCCAGCATTTT. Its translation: CAWSVRRGSQPQHF.

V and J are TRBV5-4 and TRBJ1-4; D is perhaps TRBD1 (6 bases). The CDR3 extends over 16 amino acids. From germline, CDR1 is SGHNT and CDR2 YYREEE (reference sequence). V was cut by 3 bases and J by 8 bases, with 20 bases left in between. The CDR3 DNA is TGTGCCAGCAGCTGGGGCGTCCCGGGGGCAGGCGAAAAACTGTTTTTT. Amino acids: CASSWGVPGAGEKLFF.

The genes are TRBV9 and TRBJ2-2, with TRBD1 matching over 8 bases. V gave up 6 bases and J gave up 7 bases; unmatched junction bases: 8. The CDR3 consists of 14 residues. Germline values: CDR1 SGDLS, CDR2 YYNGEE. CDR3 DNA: TGTGCCAGCAAAAGGACAGGGATAAACGGGGAGCTGTTTTTT. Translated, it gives CASKRTGINGELFF.

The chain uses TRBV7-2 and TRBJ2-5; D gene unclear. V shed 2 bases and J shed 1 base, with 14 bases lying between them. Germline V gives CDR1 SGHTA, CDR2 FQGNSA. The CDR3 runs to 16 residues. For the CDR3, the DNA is TGTGCCAGCAGCTTACTTTTACGGCCACCCCAAGAGACCCAGTACTTC. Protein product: CASSLLLRPPQETQYF.

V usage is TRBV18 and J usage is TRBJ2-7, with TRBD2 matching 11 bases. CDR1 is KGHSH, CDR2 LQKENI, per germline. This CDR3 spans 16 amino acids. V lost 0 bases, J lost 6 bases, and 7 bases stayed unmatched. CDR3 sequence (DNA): TGTGCCAGCTCACCACCGGGGCTAGCGGGAGGTGGCGAGCAGTACTTC. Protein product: CASSPPGLAGGGEQYF.

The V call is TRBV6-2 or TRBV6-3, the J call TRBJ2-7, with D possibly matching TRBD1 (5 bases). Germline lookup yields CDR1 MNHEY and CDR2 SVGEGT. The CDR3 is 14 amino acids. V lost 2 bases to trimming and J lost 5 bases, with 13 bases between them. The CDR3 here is CASSYAAGNHEQYF. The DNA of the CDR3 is TGTGCCAGCAGTTACGCGGCAGGGAATCACGAGCAGTACTTC.

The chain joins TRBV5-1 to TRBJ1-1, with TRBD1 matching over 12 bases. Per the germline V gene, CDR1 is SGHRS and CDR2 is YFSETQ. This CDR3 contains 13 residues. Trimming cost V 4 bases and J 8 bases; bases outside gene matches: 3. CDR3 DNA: TGCGCCAGCAGCGGGACAGGGGGCGTAGAAGCTTTCTTT. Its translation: CASSGTGGVEAFF.

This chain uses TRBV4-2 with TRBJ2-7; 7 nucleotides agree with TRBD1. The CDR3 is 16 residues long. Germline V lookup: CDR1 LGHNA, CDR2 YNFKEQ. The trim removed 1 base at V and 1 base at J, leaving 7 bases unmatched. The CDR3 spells CASSQASYRGSYEQYF. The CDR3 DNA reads TGTGCCAGCAGCCAAGCCTCCTACAGGGGATCCTACGAGCAGTACTTC.